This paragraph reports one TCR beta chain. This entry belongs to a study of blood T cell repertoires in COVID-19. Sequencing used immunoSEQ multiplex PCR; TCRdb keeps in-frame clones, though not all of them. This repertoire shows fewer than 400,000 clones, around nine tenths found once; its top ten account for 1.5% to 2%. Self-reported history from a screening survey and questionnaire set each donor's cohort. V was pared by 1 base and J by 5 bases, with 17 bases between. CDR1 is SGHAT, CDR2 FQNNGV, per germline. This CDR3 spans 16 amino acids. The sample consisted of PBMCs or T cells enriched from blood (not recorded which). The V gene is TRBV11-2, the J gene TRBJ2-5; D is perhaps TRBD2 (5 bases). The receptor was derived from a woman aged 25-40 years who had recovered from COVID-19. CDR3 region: CASSLVGGIGSETQYF. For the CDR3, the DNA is TGTGCCAGCAGCTTAGTAGGTGGGATAGGGAGCGAGACCCAGTACTTC.